The next 14 T cell receptor beta chains were all read from a single sample in a study of neurological immune-mediated disorders. TCRdb re-called the 5' RACE reads through MiXCR, storing one row per CDR3 protein. The table has around 50,000 distinct CDR3 sequences, roughly 3.3% seen once. The sequencing input was PBMCs. These receptors were taken from a young woman with multiple sclerosis.

In its sample, this clonotype was seen many times. V and J are TRBV3-1 and TRBJ1-5; 7 bases agree with TRBD1. The J segment lost 5 bases and the V segment lost 4 bases, leaving 8 bases of the junction unmatched. CDR3 length: 15 amino acids. Germline CDR1 LGHDT, CDR2 YNNKEL (reference sequence). CDR3 nucleotides: TGTGCCAGCAGCCCACAAACAGGGGAACATCAGCCCCAGCATTTT. This sequence encodes CASSPQTGEHQPQHF. The whole variable domain, remainder taken from reference TRBV3-1 and TRBJ1-5, is DTAVSQTPKYLVTQMGNDKSIKCEQNLGHDTMYWYKQDSKKFLKIMFSYNNKELIINETVPNRFSPKSPDKAHLNLHINSLELGDSAVYFCASSPQTGEHQPQHFGDGTRLSIL.

This clonotype was seen a handful of times. The genes are TRBV6-5 and TRBJ2-1; D gene unclear. This CDR3 region has 15 residues. V was clipped by 6 bases and J by 0 bases, with 12 bases between them. Germline CDR1 reads MNHEY; CDR2 reads SVGAGI. CDR3 in DNA: TGTGCCAGCAGCCCCGACCCTGGCTCCTACAATGAGCAGTTCTTC. Its protein product is CASSPDPGSYNEQFF.

Comment on this clonotype: This sequence may be a read error, since a much larger clone differs from it by one base. The chain carries TRBV7-6 and TRBJ1-1; no clear D. The CDR3 has 13 residues. CDR1 and CDR2 from the germline V gene are SGHVS and FNYEAQ. V gave up 5 bases and J gave up 6 bases, with 13 bases separating them. For the CDR3, the DNA is TGTGCCAGCAGCCCAAAGCCGGAGGCTGAAGCTTTCTTT. This sequence encodes CASSPKPEAEAFF.

J is TRBJ2-3 and V is TRBV18; 8 nucleotides align to TRBD2. Germline CDR1 reads KGHSH; CDR2 reads LQKENI. The V segment lost 2 bases and the J segment 5 bases; nucleotides outside the gene matches: 6. This CDR3 contains 15 residues. The DNA for the CDR3 is TGTGCCAGCTCACCATTCGGGGGGGCTGGAGATACGCAGTATTTT. Translation gives CASSPFGGAGDTQYF.

Many counts were recorded for this clonotype. The junction does not match germline at one end; this may be a read error. The chain couples TRBV10-3 to TRBJ1-5; 7 positions match TRBD1. Germline V gives CDR1 ENHRY, CDR2 SYGVKD. This CDR3 contains 14 residues. As DNA, the CDR3 is TGTGCCATCAGCCCGTCCCGGGACAGCGTGCCCCAGAATTTT. Translated, it gives CAISPSRDSVPQNF.

The table lists this clonotype with a few counts. It may be a read error: a sequence one base away is much more abundant. The chain recombines TRBV4-2 with TRBJ2-7; D is uncertain. Germline V lookup: CDR1 LGHNA, CDR2 YNFKEQ. The CDR3 is 13 residues long. Trimming cost V 5 bases and J 3 bases, with 11 bases left between them. The CDR3 is CASSYGKGYEQYF. The CDR3 nucleotides read TGTGCCAGCAGCTACGGAAAGGGCTACGAGCAGTACTTC.

This clonotype was seen a handful of times. This chain connects TRBV5-1 to TRBJ1-4; D unclear. Germline CDR1 is SGHRS and CDR2 is YFSETQ. The CDR3 sequence is 14 residues long. V gave up 0 bases and J gave up 5 bases, with 8 bases separating them. The chain's CDR3 is CASSLGMANEKLFF. The DNA of the CDR3 is TGCGCCAGCAGCTTGGGTATGGCCAATGAAAAACTGTTTTTT.

With regard to this clonotype: This may be a read error, as it is one base from a much larger clone. The chain couples TRBV12-3 or TRBV12-4 to TRBJ2-5; the match to TRBD2 covers 8 bases. CDR3 length: 13 amino acids. V lost 8 bases to trimming and J lost 3 bases; unmatched junction nucleotides: 5. In DNA, the CDR3 is TGTGCCAGCGGGACTAGAGGGGAAGAGACCCAGTACTTC. It is translated as CASGTRGEETQYF.

This clonotype was seen repeatedly, ten times or more. The CDR3 DNA is TGTGCCAGCAGTTTTGTAGCGGGAGTCTCAGATACGCAGTATTTT. This sequence encodes CASSFVAGVSDTQYF. The chain uses TRBV12-3 or TRBV12-4 and TRBJ2-3, with 9 bases matching TRBD2. This CDR3 has 15 residues. V was clipped by 3 bases and J by 4 bases; unmatched bases: 5.

Many counts were recorded for this clonotype. The chain links TRBV20-1 to TRBJ2-3; D uncertain. V was cut by 0 bases and J by 0 bases, with 7 bases left in between. In germline, CDR1 is DFQATT, CDR2 SNEGSKA (reference sequence). The CDR3 loop spans 14 amino acids. CDR3 loop: CSARDRASTDTQYF. CDR3 DNA: TGCAGTGCTAGAGATCGGGCTAGCACAGATACGCAGTATTTT.

V is TRBV7-2 and J is TRBJ1-2; unclear D gene. This CDR3 region has 12 residues. Trimming removed 0 bases from V and 8 bases from J, with 7 bases in between. The germline V gene encodes CDR1 SGHTA and CDR2 FQGNSA. CDR3 in DNA: TGTGCCAGCAGCTTAGCTGGGCAAGGCTACACCTTC. Translated, it gives CASSLAGQGYTF.

This clonotype was detected ten times or more. The gene calls are TRBV5-1 and TRBJ1-4; 10 bases line up with TRBD1. The CDR3 contains 15 residues. Germline V gene sequence: CDR1 SGHRS, CDR2 YFSETQ. The ends lost 4 bases at V and 5 bases at J; junction bases unmatched: 5. The CDR3 DNA reads TGCGCCAGCAGCGCACCGGGACAGGGGAATGAAAAACTGTTTTTT. Translation: CASSAPGQGNEKLFF.

This clonotype has a handful of counts. This chain uses TRBV20-1 with TRBJ2-2; D possibly uses TRBD1 or TRBD2 (5 bases each). Germline loops: CDR1 DFQATT, CDR2 SNEGSKA (reference sequence). The CDR3 length is 17 residues. The V and J ends lost 5 bases and 7 bases respectively, with 26 bases between them. CDR3 DNA sequence: TGCAGTGCTCCCGACCCCCGGGACCTCGTGTTGGACGGGGAGCTGTTTTTT. Its protein is CSAPDPRDLVLDGELFF.

A few counts support this clonotype. J is TRBJ2-3 and V is TRBV6-5; D is unresolved. The CDR3 sequence is 13 residues long. From germline, CDR1 is MNHEY and CDR2 SVGAGI. Trimming removed 2 bases at V and 2 bases at J, with 5 bases between. The DNA of the CDR3 is TGTGCCAGCAGTTACGAAGACACAGATACGCAGTATTTT. It encodes CASSYEDTDTQYF.